This TCR beta chain is from a study of CD8 T cells in ankylosing spondylitis. Study outcomes and limitations: Significantly higher representation of disease-linked clones was reported for matched ankylosing spondylitis synovial fluid.

The V gene's germline CDR1 is LNHNV and CDR2 YYDKDF (reference sequence). This CDR3 spans 14 amino acids. V was shortened by 8 bases and J by 7 bases, with 18 bases between the two germline ends. With regard to this clonotype: What it recognizes is unknown.

Each CDR3 protein is one row after TCRdb ran MiXCR on the 5' RACE reads. The repertoire consists of some 200,000 distinct CDR3 sequences, with around 13% occurring once and the leading ten covering approximately 15%. The TCR was taken from a male donor with ankylosing spondylitis or in good health (not recorded which). The chain has TRBV15 and TRBJ1-5; the D gene is possibly TRBD1 (5 bases). The sample taken for sequencing was blood, either unsorted or a sorted T cell fraction (not recorded which). CDR3 bases: TGTGCCACCCTACGCCCAGGGTCCGGCCAGCCCCAGCATTTT. The encoded protein is CATLRPGSGQPQHF.